This T cell receptor beta chain is from a study of post-analysis software for immune sequencing data. Study findings and constraints: People with multiple sclerosis had a significantly lower normalized Chao1 diversity than controls did. Comparison of patients with controls showed five TRBV segments more frequent in patients, TRBV5-6, TRBV5-1 and TRBV20-1 among them. Under F measure analysis, samples from one preparation batch co-clustered strongly.

The ends lost 3 bases at V and 6 bases at J; junction bases unmatched: 8. The germline CDR1 and CDR2 sequences are SQVTM and ANQGSEA. CDR3 size: 15 residues. There are a few counts of this clonotype. The antigen is undetermined. Prepared TCR beta cDNA libraries contained unique molecular identifiers. TCRdb re-derived calls from the PCR reads in MiXCR, one entry per CDR3 protein. The table shows roughly 430,000 distinct CDR3 sequences, with over 30% occurring only once. The chain recombines TRBV29-1 with TRBJ2-6; TRBD2 matches at 7 bases. The TCR sequence derives from a girl aged 2 to 10 with multiple sclerosis. The sequenced material came from blood. The CDR3 sequence is CSVDLLAAEANVLTF. The DNA for the CDR3 is TGCAGCGTTGATCTCCTAGCGGCTGAGGCCAACGTCCTGACTTTC.